What follows are 7 T cell receptor beta chains derived from one specimen sequenced in a study of cytotoxic CD8 clonotypes in ibrutinib-treated CLL. The repertoire was sequenced with immunoSEQ multiplex PCR; TCRdb's copy has only in-frame clones and lacks some. This table holds some 70,000 clones, around 68% found once. The sample in question was PBMCs, obtained after 12 months of ibrutinib treatment. All receptors derive from a human donor with chronic lymphocytic leukemia.

This clone turned up a few times. The chain carries TRBV11-2 and TRBJ2-3; 8 positions match TRBD1. The CDR3 runs 14 residues. Germline CDR1 SGHAT, CDR2 FQNNGV. The V segment lost 8 bases and the J segment 4 bases; nucleotides outside the gene matches: 8. The CDR3 coding sequence is TGTGCCAGCGCTGGGACAGGTGTTGCAGATACGCAGTATTTT. This gives the protein CASAGTGVADTQYF. The variable domain in full, completed from reference TRBV11-2 and TRBJ2-3, reads EAGVAQSPRYKIIEKRQSVAFWCNPISGHATLYWYQQILGQGPKLLIQFQNNGVVDDSQLPKDRFSAERLKGVDSTLKIQPAKLEDSAVYLCASAGTGVADTQYFGPGTRLTVL.

In this sample, this clone turned up a few times. This sequence joins TRBV5-3 and TRBJ1-1; unclear D gene. TRBV5-3 is an ORF, and what it does is uncertain. The V gene lost 4 bases and the J gene lost 11 bases, with 27 bases spanning the gap. This CDR3 is built from 16 residues. For the CDR3, the DNA is TGTGCCAGAAGCAAGAGACCCGTCGGCTTGTGGGCTGGCGCTTTCTTT. It is translated as CARSKRPVGLWAGAFF.

V is TRBV5-1 and J is TRBJ2-7, with D hard to call. There are 11 residues in the CDR3. Trimming took off 3 bases at V and 6 bases at J, with 7 bases between the two ends. Germline CDR1 is SGHRS and CDR2 is YFSETQ. CDR3 in DNA: TGCGCCAGCAGCTCCCCTTCCGAGCAGTACTTC. Translating it yields CASSSPSEQYF.

The chain has TRBV6-5 and TRBJ2-7; 7 bases match TRBD1. The CDR3 has 14 residues. Germline lookup yields CDR1 MNHEY and CDR2 SVGAGI. With V trimmed by 5 bases and J by 1 base, 5 bases remained unmatched. CDR3 nucleotides: TGTGCCAGCAGTGACCCGACAGGGTCCTACGAGCAGTACTTC. Encoded protein: CASSDPTGSYEQYF.

In this sample, this clone turned up a few times. The chain is built from TRBV4-3 and TRBJ1-6, with no clear D. This CDR3 contains 14 residues. Between the trimmed V and J ends, which lost 0 bases and 9 bases, there was a span of 9 bases. From germline, CDR1 is LGHNA and CDR2 YSLEER. The CDR3 sequence: CASSQDEVGSPLHF. CDR3 DNA: TGCGCCAGCAGCCAAGACGAGGTCGGTTCACCCCTCCACTTT.

The V and J genes are TRBV15 and TRBJ1-4, with D possibly TRBD1 on 5 matching bases. Trimming took 6 bases from V and 7 from J, leaving 15 bases between them. Germline V gene sequence: CDR1 LNHNV, CDR2 YYDKDF (reference sequence). This CDR3 comprises 14 residues. CDR3 sequence reads: CATSSGVGLEKLFF. CDR3 coding DNA: TGTGCCACCAGTAGCGGGGTGGGGCTTGAAAAACTGTTTTTT.

In its sample, this clone was seen once. One junction end disagrees with the germline gene, perhaps due to a read error. This sequence joins TRBV6-6 and TRBJ1-1; 8 bases line up with TRBD1. CDR3 length: 11 residues. Germline lookup yields CDR1 MNHNY and CDR2 SVGAGI (reference sequence). The CDR3, as DNA: TGTGCCAGCAACCAGGGGCAGGGGGCGGTCTTT. Its translation is CASNQGQGAVF.